This note documents a single TCR beta chain sequence. The data originate from a study of blood T cell repertoires in COVID-19. V lost 3 bases and J 0 bases, leaving 11 bases between the germline ends. The CDR3 length is 15 residues. The germline V gene has CDR1 LGHNA and CDR2 YNFKEQ. TCRdb's table, derived via immunoSEQ multiplex PCR, lists solely in-frame clones and lacks some. The sample includes some 220,000 clones, approximately 82% of them seen just once. This chain connects TRBV4-2 to TRBJ1-2, with D possibly matching TRBD1 (6 bases). The sequenced sample was peripheral blood. The receptor's source is a man between 50 and 59 years old with active or convalescent COVID-19. The CDR3 reads CASSHQGSANYGYTF. CDR3 sequence (DNA): TGTGCCAGCAGCCACCAGGGGTCAGCTAACTATGGCTACACCTTC.